A single sample gave rise to the 25 T cell receptor beta chains below, sequenced in a study of blood T cell repertoires in COVID-19. Clones were sequenced by immunoSEQ multiplex PCR, and TCRdb holds only the in-frame ones, with some missing. The data show 100,000 or so clones, approximately 78% seen once. The specimen sequenced was peripheral blood. These receptor sequences come from a man aged 55 to 70 with active or convalescent COVID-19.

This clone occurred a few times. The chain couples TRBV7-2 to TRBJ2-2, with TRBD2 matching over 12 bases. Trimming cost V 1 base and J 5 bases; bases outside gene matches: 2. The V gene's germline CDR1 is SGHTA and CDR2 FQGNSA. There are 16 residues in the CDR3. The CDR3 DNA reads TGTGCCAGCAGCTTAGGGACTAGCGGGAAAACCGGGGAGCTGTTTTTT. The encoded protein is CASSLGTSGKTGELFF.

This clone was detected only once. The junction does not match germline at one end; this may be a read error. This sequence joins TRBV18 and TRBJ1-2, with D possibly matching TRBD1 (5 bases). The CDR3 loop spans 13 amino acids. Looked up from germline, CDR1 is KGHSH and CDR2 is LQKENI. The CDR3 DNA sequence: TGTGCCAGCTCCGATTCCCTACAGGAGGGGATCGCCTTC. Protein product: CASSDSLQEGIAF.

The chain is built from TRBV2 and TRBJ1-2; 8 bases agree with TRBD1. CDR3 length: 13 amino acids. Germline CDR1 and CDR2: SNHLY and FYNNEI. Trimming cost V 3 bases and J 8 bases; bases outside gene matches: 5. The CDR3 DNA sequence: TGTGCCAGCAGTGAGCCGGACAGGGCCGGCTACACCTTC. It encodes CASSEPDRAGYTF.

This sequence joins TRBV6-2 or TRBV6-3 and TRBJ2-2; the match to TRBD1 covers 8 bases. The trim removed 6 bases at V and 2 bases at J, leaving 11 bases unmatched. CDR1 is MNHEY, CDR2 SVGEGT, per germline. The CDR3 loop spans 17 amino acids. For the CDR3, the DNA is TGTGCCAGCAGCTCGACAAGACAGGGGATCAACACCGGGGAGCTGTTTTTT. Translating it yields CASSSTRQGINTGELFF.

The gene calls are TRBV19 and TRBJ2-1, with 10 bases identical to TRBD2. The CDR3 is 17 residues long. CDR1 LNHDA and CDR2 SQIVND come from the germline V gene (reference sequence). After removal of 4 bases from V and 6 bases from J, the junction contained 12 bases not matched to a gene. The CDR3 protein is CASSTYRTSGGGNEQFF. For the CDR3, the DNA is TGTGCCAGTAGTACTTACCGGACTAGCGGAGGGGGCAATGAGCAGTTCTTC.

This clone turned up a few times. The chain joins TRBV5-6 to TRBJ2-7, with TRBD2 matching 7 bases. The CDR3 consists of 14 residues. Unmatched junction bases numbered 13, after V lost 6 bases and J lost 7 bases. CDR1 is SGHDT and CDR2 is YYEEEE in the germline V gene. The CDR3 protein is CASTLPMAGVEQYF. The DNA of the CDR3 is TGTGCCAGCACCCTCCCGATGGCGGGAGTTGAGCAGTACTTC.

The rearrangement uses TRBV4-3 and TRBJ2-4; a possible D gene is TRBD2 (6 bases). The CDR3 covers 14 residues. The germline V and J ends were trimmed by 4 bases and 5 bases, with 12 bases remaining between them. CDR1 is LGHNA and CDR2 is YSLEER in the germline V gene. The CDR3 loop is CASSLRRLENIQYF. CDR3 in DNA: TGCGCCAGCAGCCTAAGAAGACTAGAAAACATTCAGTACTTC.

This clone was counted a few times. J is TRBJ2-7 and V is TRBV7-9; TRBD2 aligns across 9 bases. CDR3 length: 15 residues. Trimming removed 1 base from V and 2 bases from J; junction bases left unmatched: 3. CDR1 and CDR2 (germline): SEHNR, FQNEAQ (reference sequence). The DNA for the CDR3 is TGTGCCAGCAGCTTAGTTAGCGGGAGAGCCTACGAGCAGTACTTC. It specifies CASSLVSGRAYEQYF.

The chain is built from TRBV2 and TRBJ1-4, with 8 bases lining up with TRBD1. CDR1 and CDR2 from the germline V gene are SNHLY and FYNNEI. V lost 4 bases, J lost 3 bases, and 4 bases stayed unmatched. The CDR3 is 15 amino acids. The CDR3 is CASSANRGANEKLFF. CDR3 in DNA: TGTGCCAGCAGTGCAAACAGGGGGGCTAATGAAAAACTGTTTTTT. Drawing the rest from reference TRBV2 and TRBJ1-4, the complete variable domain is EPEVTQTPSHQVTQMGQEVILRCVPISNHLYFYWYRQILGQKVEFLVSFYNNEISEKSEIFDDQFSVERPDGSNFTLKIRSTKLEDSAMYFCASSANRGANEKLFFGSGTQLSVL.

The J gene is TRBJ2-1, the V gene TRBV4-1, with D possibly matching TRBD2 (6 bases). Germline CDR1 MGHRA, CDR2 YSYEKL. The CDR3 is 16 residues long. Between the trimmed V and J ends, which lost 1 base and 4 bases, there was a span of 14 bases. The DNA of the CDR3 is TGCGCCAGCAGCCAAGGGGGCGGGGATGTATACAATGAGCAGTTCTTC. It is translated as CASSQGGGDVYNEQFF.

The rearrangement links TRBV19 to TRBJ2-2; 12 nucleotides match TRBD2. The V segment lost 8 bases and the J segment 3 bases; nucleotides outside the gene matches: 4. The CDR3 extends over 15 amino acids. Germline assignment: CDR1 LNHDA and CDR2 SQIVND (reference sequence). The CDR3 sequence: CASVLAGGYTGELFF. The CDR3 DNA reads TGTGCCAGTGTTCTAGCGGGAGGGTACACCGGGGAGCTGTTTTTT. Complete variable domain (other parts from reference TRBV19 and TRBJ2-2): DGGITQSPKYLFRKEGQNVTLSCEQNLNHDAMYWYRQDPGQGLRLIYYSQIVNDFQKGDIAEGYSVSREKKESFPLTVTSAQKNPTAFYLCASVLAGGYTGELFFGEGSRLTVL.

CDR3 nucleotide sequence: TGTGCCGGACAGGGAAGACTAAAAAACATTCAGTACTTC. Amino acid sequence: CAGQGRLKNIQYF. The V gene is TRBV5-3, the J gene TRBJ2-4; TRBD1 matches 8 bases. TRBV5-3 is reported as an ORF; its role is uncertain. With 10 bases clipped from V and 4 bases from J, the junction kept 7 bases outside the gene matches. The CDR3 has 13 residues.

The table lists this clone with a few counts. This rearrangement joins TRBV30 to TRBJ2-5, with 7 positions matching TRBD2. The ends lost 0 bases at V and 2 bases at J; junction bases unmatched: 3. CDR3 length: 14 residues. Germline V lookup: CDR1 GTSNPN, CDR2 SVGIG (reference sequence). The CDR3 nucleotides read TGTGCCTGGAGTGTCGGGGGAGGGCAAGAGACCCAGTACTTC. Protein sequence: CAWSVGGGQETQYF. Using reference TRBV30 and TRBJ2-5 for the parts outside the CDR3, the full variable domain is SQTIHQWPATLVQPVGSPLSLECTVEGTSNPNLYWYRQAAGRGLQLLFYSVGIGQISSEVPQNLSASRPQDRQFILSSKKLLLSDSGFYLCAWSVGGGQETQYFGPGTRLLVL.

The chain has TRBV4-2 and TRBJ1-5; no clear D gene. The CDR3 contains 13 residues. Germline V gives CDR1 LGHNA, CDR2 YNFKEQ. Trimming removed 0 bases from V and 6 bases from J, with 6 bases in between. The CDR3 DNA follows: TGTGCCAGCAGCCAAGAGATGCGTCAGCCCCAGCATTTT. Amino acid sequence: CASSQEMRQPQHF.

V usage is TRBV18 and J usage is TRBJ2-5; D remains unclear. Germline V gene lookup returns CDR1 KGHSH and CDR2 LQKENI. The germline V and J ends were trimmed by 3 bases and 5 bases, with 7 bases remaining between them. The CDR3 loop spans 12 amino acids. CDR3: CASSPSRETQYF. The CDR3 region has the DNA TGTGCCAGCTCACCGTCTAGGGAGACCCAGTACTTC.

This clone occurred once. The genes are TRBV6-5 and TRBJ1-3, with 8 bases matching TRBD1. The germline V gene has CDR1 MNHEY and CDR2 SVGAGI. This CDR3 has 15 amino acids. Trimming took 6 bases from V and 2 from J; bases not matched to a gene: 6. CDR3 protein: CASSKGQVAGNTIYF. CDR3 DNA: TGTGCCAGCAGCAAGGGACAGGTGGCTGGAAACACCATATATTTT.

This rearrangement joins TRBV7-2 to TRBJ2-1; 7 positions match TRBD2. The CDR3 has 15 residues. Unmatched junction bases numbered 4, after V lost 3 bases and J lost 2 bases. CDR1 is SGHTA and CDR2 is FQGNSA in the germline V gene. In nucleotides, the CDR3 is TGTGCCAGCAGCTTTCTAGCGGCCGCCTACAATGAGCAGTTCTTC. Translated: CASSFLAAAYNEQFF.

For this clone: A read error may account for a junction end that differs from germline. The J gene is TRBJ1-2, the V gene TRBV7-2, with 8 bases identical to TRBD1. Germline V gene lookup returns CDR1 SGHTA and CDR2 FQGNSA. This CDR3 has 13 amino acids. The CDR3 DNA follows: TGTGCCAGCAGCATACTGACAGGGGTTAGGGCCTTCTTC. Encoded protein: CASSILTGVRAFF.

V gene TRBV11-3 combines with J gene TRBJ2-1, with 11 nucleotides matching TRBD1. V shed 3 bases and J 3 bases; nucleotides not matched to a gene: 10. The CDR3 length is 18 residues. The V gene's germline CDR1 is SGHNT and CDR2 YENEEA. The CDR3 DNA reads TGTGCCAGCAGCTTGTCCCGCCGGACAGGGGGCCTCTACAATGAGCAGTTCTTC. This sequence encodes CASSLSRRTGGLYNEQFF.

This clone was counted a few times. The rearrangement links TRBV7-8 to TRBJ1-2; 7 bases map to TRBD1. Looked up from germline, CDR1 is SGHVS and CDR2 is FQNEAQ. The length of the CDR3 is 14 residues. V shed 1 base and J 3 bases; nucleotides not matched to a gene: 2. CDR3 coding DNA: TGTGCCAGCAGCTTAGAAGGGACAGACTATGGCTACACCTTC. Translating it yields CASSLEGTDYGYTF.

The CDR3 spells CAISSQGEGYTF. In nucleotides, the CDR3 is TGTGCCATCAGTTCCCAAGGAGAGGGCTACACCTTC. V and J are TRBV10-3 and TRBJ1-2, with D unclear. CDR3 size: 12 residues. V lost 5 bases to trimming and J lost 8 bases, with 12 bases between them. Germline values: CDR1 ENHRY, CDR2 SYGVKD.

The rearrangement links TRBV6-5 to TRBJ2-2; a weak D match, TRBD2 (6 bases). This CDR3 has 15 amino acids. V lost 7 bases, J lost 7 bases, and 19 bases lay in between. The germline CDR1 and CDR2 sequences are MNHEY and SVGAGI. DNA for the CDR3: TGTGCCAGCACCACCCCCGGAGGGCCGGGCGGGGAGCTGTTTTTT. Its translation: CASTTPGGPGGELFF.

The chain carries TRBV27 and TRBJ2-7; D possibly corresponds to TRBD2 (6 bases). The CDR3 is made up of 15 amino acids. Looked up from germline, CDR1 is MNHEY and CDR2 is SMNVEV (reference sequence). Trimming cost V 6 bases and J 7 bases, with 22 bases left between them. CDR3 in amino acids: CASSLNRGMKGEQYF. In nucleotides, the CDR3 is TGTGCCAGCAGCCTAAATCGCGGGATGAAGGGAGAGCAGTACTTC.

This clone occurred a few times. This sequence joins TRBV6-5 and TRBJ1-2, with D perhaps TRBD1 (5 bases). The CDR3 is 16 residues long. V lost 4 bases, J lost 0 bases, and 15 bases lay in between. Germline V gene lookup returns CDR1 MNHEY and CDR2 SVGAGI. CDR3 bases: TGTGCCAGCAGTTCTCCTCCAGGGTACGCTAACTATGGCTACACCTTC. This codes for CASSSPPGYANYGYTF.

This rearrangement joins TRBV18 to TRBJ2-1; D is uncertain. V was pared by 0 bases and J by 7 bases, with 16 bases between. Germline V gives CDR1 KGHSH, CDR2 LQKENI. The CDR3 has 16 amino acids. CDR3 residues: CASSPPETGSANEQFF. CDR3 sequence (DNA): TGTGCCAGCTCACCACCTGAGACTGGGTCGGCTAATGAGCAGTTCTTC. The variable domain in full, with the rest retrieved from reference TRBV18 and TRBJ2-1, is NAGVMQNPRHLVRRRGQEARLRCSPMKGHSHVYWYRQLPEEGLKFMVYLQKENIIDESGMPKERFSAEFPKEGPSILRIQQVVRGDSAAYFCASSPPETGSANEQFFGPGTRLTVL.